These 25 T cell receptor beta chains originate from one sample sequenced in a study of T cells expressing NK-cell markers. TCRdb re-called the 5' RACE reads and catalogs CDR3 proteins one per entry, DNA excluded. The table lists some 280,000 distinct CDR3 sequences. The specimen sequenced was blood T cells: a sorted CD56 or NKG2C T cell subset, CD4+ or CD8+ T cells, or bulk PBMC T cells (not recorded which). Every receptor here comes from a man younger than 35 in good health.

The chain employs TRBV5-1 and TRBJ1-2. CDR3 size: 13 residues. The germline CDR1 and CDR2 sequences are SGHRS and YFSETQ. CDR3 amino acids: CASSLEAAYGYTF.

This rearrangement joins TRBV28 to TRBJ1-2; lacking DNA, the TRBD1 call made by TCRdb goes unchecked. Germline V CDR1 and CDR2: MDHEN, SYDVKM. The CDR3 has 14 amino acids. The CDR3 is CASSPAGTGGGYTF.

The chain combines TRBV29-1 with TRBJ1-1; TCRdb's D gene call, TRBD1, goes unchecked for lack of DNA. The CDR3 has 14 amino acids. Germline CDR1 SQVTM, CDR2 ANQGSEA. This CDR3 is CSVRGQGALTEAFF.

The chain links TRBV12-3 or TRBV12-4 to TRBJ2-2; TCRdb's assignment of TRBD1 cannot be checked, as there is no DNA. The CDR3 is 14 amino acids. The chain's CDR3 is CASSRQGGTGELFF.

J is TRBJ2-6 and V is TRBV5-6. This CDR3 has 15 amino acids. Germline V gene sequence: CDR1 SGHDT, CDR2 YYEEEE. The CDR3 loop reads CASTHSQAGANVLTF.

The chain employs TRBV27 and TRBJ2-1; TCRdb reports TRBD2, a call that lacks DNA to check it against. CDR3 length: 16 amino acids. Germline V gene data show CDR1 as MNHEY and CDR2 as SMNVEV (reference sequence). The CDR3 reads CASRTGRTSSYNEQFF.

The V gene is TRBV24-1, the J gene TRBJ2-3; the D call of TRBD1 rests on TCRdb alone, since no DNA is present to check it. This CDR3 is built from 15 residues. CDR1 is KGHDR, CDR2 SFDVKD, per germline. CDR3 region: CATSDLVRGTDTQYF.

The rearrangement uses TRBV15 and TRBJ1-6; TCRdb calls TRBD1, which cannot be checked without DNA. Germline values: CDR1 LNHNV, CDR2 YYDKDF (reference sequence). The CDR3 sequence is 20 residues long. This CDR3 reads CATSRDLSVPGAGGKTTLHF. The complete variable domain, with remaining parts taken from reference TRBV15 and TRBJ1-6, reads DAMVIQNPRYQVTQFGKPVTLSCSQTLNHNVMYWYQQKSSQAPKLLFHYYDKDFNNEADTPDNFQSRRPNTSFCFLDIRSPGLGDTAMYLCATSRDLSVPGAGGKTTLHFGNGTRLTVT.

This chain joins TRBV28 and TRBJ2-3; TCRdb picks TRBD1, but there is no DNA to check that call. This CDR3 comprises 15 residues. Germline assignment: CDR1 MDHEN and CDR2 SYDVKM. The CDR3: CASGTGQGVSDTQYF.

V and J are TRBV25-1 and TRBJ1-2. The CDR3 totals 15 residues. The germline CDR1 and CDR2 sequences are MGHDK and SYGVNS. CDR3 sequence: CASSKPGPPSYGYTF.

The rearrangement links TRBV12-3 or TRBV12-4 to TRBJ2-1; checking the TCRdb D call of TRBD2 is not possible without DNA. The CDR3 has 15 amino acids. CDR3 in amino acids: CASSVRADPYNEQFF.

The chain couples TRBV7-2 to TRBJ1-1; TCRdb's D call of TRBD1 is untestable without DNA. Germline CDR1 reads SGHTA; CDR2 reads FQGNSA. The CDR3 consists of 12 residues. CDR3 residues: CASRKQGTEAFF.

The V and J genes are TRBV30 and TRBJ1-3. The CDR3 has 13 residues. The V gene's germline CDR1 is GTSNPN and CDR2 SVGIG (reference sequence). The CDR3 here is CAGSEEAGNTIYF. The full variable domain, its missing parts supplied by reference TRBV30 and TRBJ1-3, is SQTIHQWPATLVQPVGSPLSLECTVEGTSNPNLYWYRQAAGRGLQLLFYSVGIGQISSEVPQNLSASRPQDRQFILSSKKLLLSDSGFYLCAGSEEAGNTIYFGEGSWLTVV.

V is TRBV2 and J is TRBJ2-1; TCRdb calls TRBD1, which cannot be checked without DNA. CDR1 is SNHLY and CDR2 is FYNNEI in the germline V gene. CDR3 length: 15 residues. CDR3 in amino acids: CASRSVRGGYNEQFF.

The V gene is TRBV10-3, the J gene TRBJ2-7; TCRdb's D call, TRBD1, is unchecked because there is no DNA. The germline gives CDR1 ENHRY, CDR2 SYGVKD. The CDR3 has 11 amino acids. This CDR3 reads CAIRQGYEQYF.

CDR3 residues: CASSQPGQAGNEKLFF. The chain joins TRBV4-2 to TRBJ1-4; there is no DNA to check the TCRdb D call of TRBD1. Germline V gives CDR1 LGHNA, CDR2 YNFKEQ. This CDR3 contains 16 residues.

The chain employs TRBV6-5 and TRBJ2-1. Germline values: CDR1 MNHEY, CDR2 SVGAGI. The CDR3 has 16 residues. This CDR3 reads CASSHGIRRAYNEQFF.

The chain recombines TRBV6-4 with TRBJ2-3; the D call of TRBD1 rests on TCRdb alone, since no DNA is present to check it. The CDR3 is 15 amino acids. CDR1 is MRHNA, CDR2 SNTAGT, per germline. The CDR3 loop is CASKGVRVLTDTQYF.

The genes are TRBV7-9 and TRBJ2-1; no DNA is available, so the TRBD2 call from TCRdb remains unchecked. Germline V gene data show CDR1 as SEHNR and CDR2 as FQNEAQ (reference sequence). The CDR3 totals 14 residues. The CDR3 loop is CASSLSTSGREVFF.

V usage is TRBV29-1 and J usage is TRBJ2-3. Germline V gives CDR1 SQVTM, CDR2 ANQGSEA. CDR3 size: 14 residues. CDR3 sequence reads: CSHTFGGSTDTQYF.

The rearrangement joins TRBV7-8 to TRBJ2-5; TCRdb designates TRBD2, a call that cannot be tested without DNA. Germline V lookup: CDR1 SGHVS, CDR2 FQNEAQ. The CDR3 is made up of 16 amino acids. The CDR3 here is CASSLVRGGRFGTQYF.

This chain's CDR3 is CASSLRQVNQPQHF. This chain connects TRBV12-3 or TRBV12-4 to TRBJ1-5; TCRdb selects TRBD1, and the lack of DNA leaves this call unchecked. CDR3 length: 14 residues.

The chain is built from TRBV10-3 and TRBJ2-2; absent DNA, TCRdb's TRBD1 call cannot be checked. CDR1 is ENHRY, CDR2 SYGVKD, per germline. The CDR3 is 17 residues long. CDR3 loop: CAISDLGGSTNTGELFF.

The chain is built from TRBV6-1 and TRBJ1-2; TCRdb's D call of TRBD1 is untestable without DNA. The CDR3 is 13 amino acids. The germline CDR1 and CDR2 sequences are MNHNS and SASEGT. CDR3 amino acids: CASSEARGDGYTF.

V is TRBV6-1 and J is TRBJ1-1. The V gene's germline CDR1 is MNHNS and CDR2 SASEGT. CDR3 length equals 15 residues. CDR3 residues: CASSAGGIGNTEAFF.